Each of the 27 T cell receptor beta chains below was sequenced from the same sample in a study of shared clonotypes between healthy human individuals (dated by TCRdb to 2018 to 2020). Receptors were amplified or captured by the immunoSEQ multiplex PCR assay. TCRdb's version of the immuneACCESS table is confined to in-frame rearrangements and falls short of the full clone set. An unresolved V gene accounts for under half of the shortfall where checked; the remainder is of unknown origin. Across this sample there are some 1.1 million clones, with around 77% seen only once. Of the sample, more than 0.85% falls within the top ten clones. Material for sequencing was memory CD4+ T cells from PBMCs. In the paper's terms, the cell subset or site label means: CD45RA-negative fraction. The receptors here all came from a man aged 18 to 30 in good health. Some clones in this sample may be carry-over from other donors' samples.

The chain is built from TRBV18 and TRBJ1-1; TRBD1 might be the D (5 bases). This CDR3 has 12 amino acids. CDR1 is KGHSH, CDR2 LQKENI, per germline. Trimming removed 3 bases from V and 9 bases from J, with 11 bases in between. CDR3 coding DNA: TGTGCCAGCTCACCCCAGGGAGAACAAGCTTTCTTT. It codes for CASSPQGEQAFF.

CDR3 coding DNA: TGCGCCAGCAGCTTGGGGACTAGTCGGAATGAGCAGTTCTTC. Its translation: CASSLGTSRNEQFF. The chain joins TRBV5-1 to TRBJ2-1, with 7 bases matching TRBD2. The V segment lost 0 bases and the J segment 7 bases; nucleotides outside the gene matches: 4. The CDR3 has 14 amino acids. CDR1 SGHRS and CDR2 YFSETQ come from the germline V gene. The variable domain in full, completed from reference TRBV5-1 and TRBJ2-1, reads KAGVTQTPRYLIKTRGQQVTLSCSPISGHRSVSWYQQTPGQGLQFLFEYFSETQRNKGNFPGRFSGRQFSNSRSEMNVSTLELGDSALYLCASSLGTSRNEQFFGPGTRLTVL.

This rearrangement joins TRBV11-2 to TRBJ1-1; no clear D. Germline lookup yields CDR1 SGHAT and CDR2 FQNNGV. There are 14 residues in the CDR3. Trimming took off 5 bases at V and 0 bases at J, with 10 bases between the two ends. Here the CDR3 reads CASSPGLMNTEAFF. CDR3 sequence (DNA): TGTGCCAGCAGCCCCGGACTGATGAACACTGAAGCTTTCTTT.

This clone was seen just once. The chain uses TRBV5-1 and TRBJ2-5, with unresolved D. This CDR3 has 15 residues. Per germline, CDR1 SGHRS and CDR2 YFSETQ. V was trimmed by 4 bases and J by 5 bases, leaving 18 bases between them. The DNA for the CDR3 is TGCGCCAGCAGCCTGTGGCGCGGCCCCCAGGAGACCCAGTACTTC. Its protein product is CASSLWRGPQETQYF. The whole variable domain, remainder taken from reference TRBV5-1 and TRBJ2-5, is KAGVTQTPRYLIKTRGQQVTLSCSPISGHRSVSWYQQTPGQGLQFLFEYFSETQRNKGNFPGRFSGRQFSNSRSEMNVSTLELGDSALYLCASSLWRGPQETQYFGPGTRLLVL.

This clone was observed a few times. The chain combines TRBV28 with TRBJ2-1, with 7 nucleotides matching TRBD1. Looked up from germline, CDR1 is MDHEN and CDR2 is SYDVKM. The length of the CDR3 is 11 residues. Trimming at V came to 6 bases and at J to 16 bases, leaving 9 bases not matched to a gene. Here the CDR3 DNA reads TGTGCCAGCAGAATGACAGGGCCCCAATTCTTC. It encodes CASRMTGPQFF. Drawing the rest from reference TRBV28 and TRBJ2-1, the complete variable domain is DVKVTQSSRYLVKRTGEKVFLECVQDMDHENMFWYRQDPGLGLRLIYFSYDVKMKEKGDIPEGYSVSREKKERFSLILESASTNQTSMYLCASRMTGPQFFGPGTRLTVL.

V and J are TRBV19 and TRBJ1-1; TRBD1 aligns across 11 bases. The length of the CDR3 is 15 residues. Germline CDR1 LNHDA, CDR2 SQIVND (reference sequence). V gave up 6 bases and J gave up 5 bases; unmatched junction bases: 8. CDR3 nucleotide sequence: TGTGCCAGTAGACAAAGGACAGGGGGCGGAACTGAAGCTTTCTTT. Its translation is CASRQRTGGGTEAFF.

The J gene is TRBJ1-1, the V gene TRBV7-3; D is perhaps TRBD1 (6 bases). This CDR3 has 15 amino acids. V lost 1 base, J lost 1 base, and 10 bases lay in between. Germline CDR1 is SGHTA and CDR2 is FQGTGA. This CDR3 reads CASSLKGGSNTEAFF. The CDR3 DNA is TGTGCCAGCAGCTTAAAGGGGGGTTCGAACACTGAAGCTTTCTTT.

This clone was found a few times. Written as DNA, the CDR3 is TGTGCCAGCAGCTTATTTGTAGTAGATACGCAGTATTTT. Translated: CASSLFVVDTQYF. The V gene is TRBV7-3, the J gene TRBJ2-3; D not certain. Germline loops: CDR1 SGHTA, CDR2 FQGTGA. The V and J ends lost 2 bases and 5 bases respectively, with 8 bases between them. This CDR3 comprises 13 residues.

This clone showed up just a few times. The chain is built from TRBV27 and TRBJ2-7, with 7 bases that match TRBD1. The CDR3 consists of 16 residues. The germline V gene encodes CDR1 MNHEY and CDR2 SMNVEV (reference sequence). The V and J ends lost 5 bases and 0 bases, in that order; junction bases with no gene match: 10. CDR3 protein: CASSPHRGRSSYEQYF. The CDR3 region has the DNA TGTGCCAGCAGTCCTCACAGGGGTCGAAGCTCCTACGAGCAGTACTTC.

V and J are TRBV27 and TRBJ1-5, with a weak D call TRBD1 (6 bases). Germline lookup yields CDR1 MNHEY and CDR2 SMNVEV (reference sequence). The V end was cut by 0 bases, the J end by 0 bases, with 15 bases between. This CDR3 has 18 residues. This CDR3 is CASSLSGSGAYSNQPQHF. Here the CDR3 DNA reads TGTGCCAGCAGTTTATCAGGGTCGGGGGCTTATAGCAATCAGCCCCAGCATTTT.

The chain has TRBV2 and TRBJ1-1; D unclear. CDR1 is SNHLY, CDR2 FYNNEI, per germline. V lost 2 bases and J 5 bases, leaving 15 bases between the germline ends. CDR3 length: 15 amino acids. This CDR3 reads CASSELGSTRTEAFF. The CDR3 DNA reads as TGTGCCAGCAGTGAATTGGGCTCTACGAGGACTGAAGCTTTCTTT.

In the case of this clone: The junction departs from germline at one end; a sequencing error may be responsible. This CDR3 reads CASSLWGSTNEKLFF. The DNA for the CDR3 is TGTGCCAGCAGTCTATGGGGTTCAACTAATGAAAAACTGTTTTTT. The chain uses TRBV28 and TRBJ1-4, with unresolved D. This CDR3 has 15 amino acids. Germline values: CDR1 MDHEN, CDR2 SYDVKM.

The CDR3: CASSRQSREADYEQYF. For the CDR3, the DNA is TGCGCCAGCAGCCGACAAAGTCGGGAAGCTGACTACGAGCAGTACTTC. The chain carries TRBV4-1 and TRBJ2-7, with a possible D match to TRBD2 (5 bases). The CDR3 spans 16 residues. Germline CDR1 is MGHRA and CDR2 is YSYEKL. Trimming pared 4 bases from V and 3 bases from J, leaving 19 bases between.

The V call is TRBV6-5, the J call TRBJ2-2, with D perhaps TRBD1 or TRBD2 (5 bases each). Germline V gene lookup returns CDR1 MNHEY and CDR2 SVGAGI. Trimming removed 4 bases at V and 6 bases at J, with 15 bases between. CDR3 size: 15 residues. The CDR3 spells CASSSQMGRAGELFF. The CDR3 nucleotides read TGTGCCAGCAGTTCTCAGATGGGGCGGGCCGGGGAGCTGTTTTTT.

This clone was recorded once. As DNA, the CDR3 is TGTGCCAGCTCACTGGCAGGGGGAGGAGATGAAAAACTGTTTTTT. Encoded protein: CASSLAGGGDEKLFF. The chain uses TRBV18 and TRBJ1-4, with 7 bases aligning to TRBD1. In germline, CDR1 is KGHSH, CDR2 LQKENI. The CDR3 is made up of 15 amino acids. The trim removed 4 bases at V and 6 bases at J, leaving 8 bases unmatched.

Details on this clone: Other nucleotide sequences from this sample produce the same CDR3. The V and J genes are TRBV2 and TRBJ2-7, with a tentative D call TRBD1 (6 bases). The CDR3 has 12 residues. Germline-derived CDR1 and CDR2 are SNHLY and FYNNEI. Trimming removed 8 bases from V and 1 base from J, with 9 bases in between. The CDR3 DNA reads TGTGCCAGCGCCAGGGGTTCCTACGAGCAGTACTTC. Translating it yields CASARGSYEQYF.

The rearrangement links TRBV27 to TRBJ1-2, with TRBD1 as a possible D gene (6 bases). The CDR3 spans 16 residues. The germline V and J ends were trimmed by 2 bases and 6 bases, with 19 bases remaining between them. Per germline, CDR1 MNHEY and CDR2 SMNVEV (reference sequence). The CDR3 coding sequence is TGTGCCAGCAGTTTAAGGTGGCGGGGGGCGGAAAATGGCTACACCTTC. Residues: CASSLRWRGAENGYTF.

Remarks on this clone: This specimen includes other DNA sequences encoding the same CDR3. J is TRBJ2-3 and V is TRBV18; D not resolved. The CDR3 sequence is 12 residues long. Trimming stripped 6 bases from V and 2 bases from J, with 6 bases between. Per germline, CDR1 KGHSH and CDR2 LQKENI. This chain's CDR3 is CASSRDTDTQYF. The CDR3 nucleotides read TGTGCCAGCTCTCGTGACACAGATACGCAGTATTTT.

The chain uses TRBV9 and TRBJ1-1, with unresolved D. The CDR3 is 13 residues long. Germline V gene sequence: CDR1 SGDLS, CDR2 YYNGEE. V was clipped by 0 bases and J by 6 bases, with 9 bases between them. The CDR3 DNA is TGTGCCAGCAGCGTAGTTGGGGAGTCTGAAGCTTTCTTT. Translated: CASSVVGESEAFF. Supplemented by reference TRBV9 and TRBJ1-1, the full variable domain reads DSGVTQTPKHLITATGQRVTLRCSPRSGDLSVYWYQQSLDQGLQFLIQYYNGEERAKGNILERFSAQQFPDLHSELNLSSLELGDSALYFCASSVVGESEAFFGQGTRLTVV.

This chain connects TRBV7-9 to TRBJ1-4; D ambiguous. Per the germline V gene, CDR1 is SEHNR and CDR2 is FQNEAQ (reference sequence). CDR3 length equals 13 residues. V shed 4 bases and J shed 8 bases, with 11 bases lying between them. In nucleotides, the CDR3 is TGTGCCAGCAGCTCCTACCAAGGGGAAAAACTGTTTTTT. It encodes CASSSYQGEKLFF.

The gene calls are TRBV28 and TRBJ1-2, with a tentative D call TRBD1 (5 bases). The length of the CDR3 is 14 residues. Trimming left V 2 bases short and J 4 bases short, with 11 bases between. The V gene's germline CDR1 is MDHEN and CDR2 SYDVKM. The CDR3 region has the DNA TGTGCCAGCAGTTTACGGGACCTTAGCTATGGCTACACCTTC. Translating gives CASSLRDLSYGYTF.

As to this clone: Other DNA sequences of this sample code for an identical CDR3. The chain links TRBV5-4 to TRBJ2-3; D is ambiguous. V dropped 2 bases and J dropped 1 base, with 8 bases sitting between them. The CDR3 extends over 14 amino acids. Germline CDR1 and CDR2: SGHNT and YYREEE (reference sequence). The CDR3 DNA is TGTGCCAGCAGCTTAGAACTGCGCACAGATACGCAGTATTTT. This codes for CASSLELRTDTQYF.

J is TRBJ1-4 and V is TRBV28, with D uncertain. V lost 3 bases, J lost 8 bases, and 16 bases lay in between. The length of the CDR3 is 15 residues. CDR1 and CDR2 (germline): MDHEN, SYDVKM. CDR3 amino acids: CASSFSTGEKEKLFF. The CDR3 DNA reads TGTGCCAGCAGTTTCTCCACCGGAGAGAAGGAAAAACTGTTTTTT.

CDR3: CASSLVWRERSGETQYF. In nucleotides, the CDR3 is TGTGCCAGCAGCTTAGTGTGGCGGGAGCGGTCGGGGGAGACCCAGTACTTC. The chain recombines TRBV7-6 with TRBJ2-5; 7 positions match TRBD2. V dropped 1 base and J dropped 5; count of bases not matched to a gene: 13. Germline CDR1 reads SGHVS; CDR2 reads FNYEAQ. CDR3 length: 17 residues.

V gene TRBV6-5 combines with J gene TRBJ2-3; maybe TRBD1 (5 bases). The germline V gene encodes CDR1 MNHEY and CDR2 SVGAGI. Trimming removed 0 bases from V and 10 bases from J, with 14 bases in between. CDR3 length: 14 amino acids. DNA for the CDR3: TGTGCCAGCAGTTACTCGGCCAGGGCCGCGGCGCAGTATTTT. It encodes CASSYSARAAAQYF.

The V gene is TRBV28, the J gene TRBJ2-7; D gene unclear. Germline V gene data show CDR1 as MDHEN and CDR2 as SYDVKM. Trimming took off 3 bases at V and 2 bases at J, with 11 bases between the two ends. This CDR3 region has 14 residues. The CDR3 sequence is CASSLGSLPYEQYF. The CDR3 nucleotides read TGTGCCAGCAGTTTGGGCAGCTTACCCTACGAGCAGTACTTC.

To note about this clone: At the DNA level, this CDR3 is encoded by other sequences in the same sample as well. The chain carries TRBV5-8 and TRBJ1-5; no firm D call. V was clipped by 3 bases and J by 7 bases, with 8 bases between them. The CDR3 length is 12 residues. Germline CDR1 is SGHTS and CDR2 is YDEGEE. CDR3 coding DNA: TGTGCCAGCAGCTCTCCGTTCCAGCCCCAGCATTTT. Its translation is CASSSPFQPQHF.